Listed below are T cell receptor beta chains from one sample, sequenced in a study of CD8 T cells in Susac syndrome. TCRdb re-analysed the immunoSEQ multiplex PCR reads in MiXCR, keeping a single row per CDR3 protein. The table includes roughly 120,000 distinct CDR3 sequences, approximately 94% detected once. Sequences were obtained from CD4+ T cells from PBMCs. The receptors derive from a human donor with multiple sclerosis. CDR3s include the opening cysteine and the closing phenylalanine or tryptophan. The order of the fields is clone size, J gene, V gene, D gene, CDR3 DNA, CDR3 protein. The D gene is left open where the match is weak. Size values are once, few and many counts, or a class for expanded clones, and some rows have none.

clone size: .; J gene: TRBJ1-4; V gene: TRBV6-6; D gene: .; CDR3 DNA: TGTGCCAGCAGTTCGGGACCAACTAATGAAAAACTGTTTTTT; CDR3 protein: CASSSGPTNEKLFF
clone size: .; J gene: TRBJ1-2; V gene: TRBV6-2/TRBV6-3; D gene: TRBD1; CDR3 DNA: TGTGCCAGCAGTTCGTTTACAGGGGGCGAAGGCTACACCTTC; CDR3 protein: CASSSFTGGEGYTF
clone size: .; J gene: TRBJ1-5; V gene: TRBV20-1; D gene: TRBD1; CDR3 DNA: TGCAGTGCTAGTGTAGCCACAGGGGGATATCAGCCCCAGCATTTT; CDR3 protein: CSASVATGGYQPQHF
clone size: .; J gene: TRBJ2-2; V gene: TRBV29-1; D gene: .; CDR3 DNA: TGCAGTATTCGGGGGCAGGATGGCGGGGAGCTGTTTTTT; CDR3 protein: CSIRGQDGGELFF
clone size: .; J gene: TRBJ2-2; V gene: TRBV6-5; D gene: .; CDR3 DNA: TGTGCCAGCAGGGTGGGCGCGAGTACCGGGGAGCTGTTTTTT; CDR3 protein: CASRVGASTGELFF
clone size: .; J gene: TRBJ2-5; V gene: TRBV9; D gene: TRBD1; CDR3 DNA: TGTGCCAGCAGCGTAGCTGGACAGGGGGTTGGAGAGACCCAGTACTTC; CDR3 protein: CASSVAGQGVGETQYF
clone size: .; J gene: TRBJ2-3; V gene: TRBV7-9; D gene: TRBD2; CDR3 DNA: TGTGCCAGCAGCCGCCTAGCGGGGGGGCCTACAGATACGCAGTATTTT; CDR3 protein: CASSRLAGGPTDTQYF
clone size: .; J gene: TRBJ2-1; V gene: TRBV7-2; D gene: TRBD2; CDR3 DNA: TGTGCCAGCAGTCCCGGACTAGCGGGAGAAACCGAGCAGTTCTTC; CDR3 protein: CASSPGLAGETEQFF
clone size: .; J gene: TRBJ1-6; V gene: TRBV6-5; D gene: .; CDR3 DNA: TGTGCCAGCAGTGATCGGAGTGCGCGCGCATCACCCCTCCACTTT; CDR3 protein: CASSDRSARASPLHF
clone size: once; J gene: TRBJ1-1; V gene: TRBV12-3/TRBV12-4; D gene: .; CDR3 DNA: TGTGCCAGCAGTTTACAGCAGACGAACACTGAAGCTTTCTTT; CDR3 protein: CASSLQQTNTEAFF
clone size: once; J gene: TRBJ2-7; V gene: TRBV5-1; D gene: .; CDR3 DNA: TGCGCCAGCAGCTCAACGCCTCCCGGACAGTCCTACGAGCAGTACTTC; CDR3 protein: CASSSTPPGQSYEQYF
clone size: once; J gene: TRBJ2-7; V gene: TRBV5-1; D gene: .; CDR3 DNA: TGCGCCAGCACCCCGGACGGGGGCTCCTACGAGCAGTACTTC; CDR3 protein: CASTPDGGSYEQYF
clone size: .; J gene: TRBJ2-2; V gene: TRBV6-5; D gene: TRBD2; CDR3 DNA: TGTGCCAGCAGCCTTACTAGCGGGAGGACTTATACCGGGGAGCTGTTTTTT; CDR3 protein: CASSLTSGRTYTGELFF
clone size: few; J gene: TRBJ2-1; V gene: TRBV18; D gene: TRBD2; CDR3 DNA: TGTGCCAGCCGACTTAGCGGGAGGGCCCTCGATTTCGATGAGCAGTTCTTC; CDR3 protein: CASRLSGRALDFDEQFF
clone size: few; J gene: TRBJ2-7; V gene: TRBV5-1; D gene: .; CDR3 DNA: TGCGCCAGCAGCCCTGCGGGACTCTGGGAGCAGTACTTC; CDR3 protein: CASSPAGLWEQYF
clone size: .; J gene: TRBJ2-3; V gene: TRBV3-1; D gene: TRBD2; CDR3 DNA: TGTGCCAGCAGCCAAGATACTAGCGGGGGGATGTCCACAGATACGCAGTATTTT; CDR3 protein: CASSQDTSGGMSTDTQYF
clone size: .; J gene: TRBJ2-2; V gene: TRBV15; D gene: .; CDR3 DNA: TGTGCCACCAGCAGAGATCATGCGAGTCGGGGGGAGCTGTTTTTT; CDR3 protein: CATSRDHASRGELFF
clone size: .; J gene: TRBJ2-1; V gene: TRBV5-1; D gene: .; CDR3 DNA: TGCGCCAGCAGCCCCCGGACCAGTGACAATGAGCAGTTCTTC; CDR3 protein: CASSPRTSDNEQFF
clone size: once; J gene: TRBJ2-5; V gene: TRBV19; D gene: .; CDR3 DNA: TGTGCCAGTAGTAAGACAAAGGGGGAGACCCAGTACTTC; CDR3 protein: CASSKTKGETQYF
clone size: .; J gene: TRBJ1-5; V gene: TRBV11-2; D gene: .; CDR3 DNA: TGTGCCAGCAGCTTAAGCCAGTATAGCAATCAGCCCCAGCATTTT; CDR3 protein: CASSLSQYSNQPQHF
clone size: .; J gene: TRBJ1-1; V gene: TRBV20-1; D gene: .; CDR3 DNA: TGCAGTGCTAGCTCCGGGAACACTGAAGCTTTCTTT; CDR3 protein: CSASSGNTEAFF
clone size: .; J gene: TRBJ1-2; V gene: TRBV6-2/TRBV6-3; D gene: TRBD1; CDR3 DNA: TGTGCCAGCAGCCACCCCAGGGGAGCAGGGGGCGATGGCTACACCTTC; CDR3 protein: CASSHPRGAGGDGYTF
clone size: .; J gene: TRBJ1-1; V gene: TRBV20-1; D gene: .; CDR3 DNA: TGCAGTGCTAGTGCAGGCAGCCTAGCTTTCTTT; CDR3 protein: CSASAGSLAFF
clone size: .; J gene: TRBJ2-7; V gene: TRBV7-3; D gene: TRBD1; CDR3 DNA: TGTGCCAGCAGCCCTCAGGGGGCGCGTGAGCAGTACTTC; CDR3 protein: CASSPQGAREQYF
clone size: once; J gene: TRBJ2-7; V gene: TRBV3-1; D gene: TRBD1; CDR3 DNA: TGTGCCAGCAGCCAAGTCACAGGGGCGGGCCACGAGCAGTACTTC; CDR3 protein: CASSQVTGAGHEQYF
clone size: .; J gene: TRBJ2-1; V gene: TRBV4-3; D gene: .; CDR3 DNA: TGCGCCAGCAGCCAAGATCGGGCACTAGGGGCGCACAATGAGCAGTTCTTC; CDR3 protein: CASSQDRALGAHNEQFF
clone size: .; J gene: TRBJ1-1; V gene: TRBV19; D gene: .; CDR3 DNA: TGTGCCAGTAGGGACGGGGGCCAAGCGCGGAGCACTGAAGCTTTCTTT; CDR3 protein: CASRDGGQARSTEAFF
clone size: .; J gene: TRBJ2-5; V gene: TRBV3-1; D gene: .; CDR3 DNA: TGTGCCAGCAGCCGGGACCCGCAAGAGACCCAGTACTTC; CDR3 protein: CASSRDPQETQYF
clone size: .; J gene: TRBJ1-5; V gene: TRBV12-3/TRBV12-4; D gene: TRBD1; CDR3 DNA: TGTGCCAGCAGTGCGGACAGGTCAAATCAGCCCCAGCATTTT; CDR3 protein: CASSADRSNQPQHF
clone size: .; J gene: TRBJ2-6; V gene: TRBV19; D gene: .; CDR3 DNA: TGTGCCAGTACCCATCCGGGAGATAAAGGGACTGGGGCCAACGTCCTGACTTTC; CDR3 protein: CASTHPGDKGTGANVLTF
clone size: .; J gene: TRBJ2-5; V gene: TRBV27; D gene: .; CDR3 DNA: TGTGCCAGCAGTCGATGGTCAGGGAGGTTGGGAGAGACCCAGTACTTC; CDR3 protein: CASSRWSGRLGETQYF
clone size: .; J gene: TRBJ2-3; V gene: TRBV15; D gene: .; CDR3 DNA: TGTGCCACCAGCCTAGACAGGTTACACACAGATACGCAGTATTTT; CDR3 protein: CATSLDRLHTDTQYF
clone size: .; J gene: TRBJ1-6; V gene: TRBV12-3/TRBV12-4; D gene: .; CDR3 DNA: TGTGCCAGCAGGAGATCAGGGAATTCACCCCTCCACTTT; CDR3 protein: CASRRSGNSPLHF
clone size: once; J gene: TRBJ1-5; V gene: TRBV6-1; D gene: TRBD1; CDR3 DNA: TGTGCCAGCTTGCTGGTGACAGGGGCCCTCAGAAATCAGCCCCAGCATTTT; CDR3 protein: CASLLVTGALRNQPQHF
clone size: .; J gene: TRBJ1-1; V gene: TRBV2; D gene: TRBD1; CDR3 DNA: TGTGCCAGCTGTTTTACACAGGGGGCCACTGAAGCTTTCTTT; CDR3 protein: CASCFTQGATEAFF
clone size: .; J gene: TRBJ1-1; V gene: TRBV10-3; D gene: .; CDR3 DNA: TGTGCCATCAGTGGGCTGAACACTGAAGCTTTCTTT; CDR3 protein: CAISGLNTEAFF